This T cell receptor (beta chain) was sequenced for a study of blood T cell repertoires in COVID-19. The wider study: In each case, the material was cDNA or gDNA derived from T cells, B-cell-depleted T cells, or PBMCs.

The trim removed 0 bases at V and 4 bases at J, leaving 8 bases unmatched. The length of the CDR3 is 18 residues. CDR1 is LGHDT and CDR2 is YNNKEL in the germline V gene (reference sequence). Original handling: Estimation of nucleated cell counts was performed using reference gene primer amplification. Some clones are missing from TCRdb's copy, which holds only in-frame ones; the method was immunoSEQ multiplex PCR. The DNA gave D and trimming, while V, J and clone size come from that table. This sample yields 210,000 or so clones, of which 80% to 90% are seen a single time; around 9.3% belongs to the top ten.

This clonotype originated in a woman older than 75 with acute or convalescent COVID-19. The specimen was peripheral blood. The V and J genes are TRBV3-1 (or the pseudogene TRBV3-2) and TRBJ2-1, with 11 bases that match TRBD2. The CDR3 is CASSQDGTSGYFYNEQFF. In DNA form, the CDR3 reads TGTGCCAGCAGCCAAGATGGGACTAGCGGTTATTTTTACAATGAGCAGTTCTTC.